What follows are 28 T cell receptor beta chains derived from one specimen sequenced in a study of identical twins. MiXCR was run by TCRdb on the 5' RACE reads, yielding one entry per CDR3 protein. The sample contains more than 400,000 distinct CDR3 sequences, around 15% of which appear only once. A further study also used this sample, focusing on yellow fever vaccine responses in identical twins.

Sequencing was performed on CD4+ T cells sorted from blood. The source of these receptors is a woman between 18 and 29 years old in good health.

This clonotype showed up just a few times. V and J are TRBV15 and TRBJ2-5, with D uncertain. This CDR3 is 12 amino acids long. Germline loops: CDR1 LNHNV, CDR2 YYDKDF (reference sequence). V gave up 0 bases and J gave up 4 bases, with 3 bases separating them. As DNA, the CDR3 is TGTGCCACCAGCAGAGATGTAGAGACCCAGTACTTC. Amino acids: CATSRDVETQYF.

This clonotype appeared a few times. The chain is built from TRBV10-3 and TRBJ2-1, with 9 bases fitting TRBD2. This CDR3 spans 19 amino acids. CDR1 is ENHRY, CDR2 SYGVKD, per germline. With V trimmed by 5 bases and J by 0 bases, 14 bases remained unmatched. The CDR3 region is CAISNRTSARSNSYNEQFF. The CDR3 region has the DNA TGTGCCATCAGTAACCGGACTAGCGCCAGATCAAACTCCTACAATGAGCAGTTCTTC.

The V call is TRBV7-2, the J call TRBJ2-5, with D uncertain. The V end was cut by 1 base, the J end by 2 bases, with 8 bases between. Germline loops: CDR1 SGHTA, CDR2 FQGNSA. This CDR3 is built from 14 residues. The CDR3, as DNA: TGTGCCAGCAGCTTAGAGGCAGGACAAGAGACCCAGTACTTC. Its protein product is CASSLEAGQETQYF.

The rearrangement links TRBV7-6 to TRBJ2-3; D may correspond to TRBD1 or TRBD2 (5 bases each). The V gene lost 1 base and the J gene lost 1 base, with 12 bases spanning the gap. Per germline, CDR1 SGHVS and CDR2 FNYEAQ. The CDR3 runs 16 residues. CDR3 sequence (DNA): TGTGCCAGCAGCTTAGGGGCCGGGACGGGCACAGATACGCAGTATTTT. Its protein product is CASSLGAGTGTDTQYF.

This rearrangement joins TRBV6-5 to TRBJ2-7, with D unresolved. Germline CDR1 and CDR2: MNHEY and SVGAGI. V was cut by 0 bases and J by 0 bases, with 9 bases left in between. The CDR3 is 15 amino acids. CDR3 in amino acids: CASSYSGSFSYEQYF. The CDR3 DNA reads TGTGCCAGCAGTTACTCGGGTAGTTTCTCCTACGAGCAGTACTTC.

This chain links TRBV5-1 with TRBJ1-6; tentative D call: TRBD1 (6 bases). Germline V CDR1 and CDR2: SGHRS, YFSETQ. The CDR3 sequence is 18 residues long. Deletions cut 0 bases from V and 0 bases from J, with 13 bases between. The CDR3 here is CASSLATGFSSYNSPLHF. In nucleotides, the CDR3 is TGCGCCAGCAGCTTGGCCACAGGGTTCAGCTCCTATAATTCACCCCTCCACTTT.

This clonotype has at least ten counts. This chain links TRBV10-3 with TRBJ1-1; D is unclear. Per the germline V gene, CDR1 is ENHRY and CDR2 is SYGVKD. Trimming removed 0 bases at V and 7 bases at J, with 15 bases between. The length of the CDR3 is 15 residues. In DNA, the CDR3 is TGTGCCATCAGTGAGTCCAAAACACTCGCTGATGAAGCTTTCTTT. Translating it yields CAISESKTLADEAFF.

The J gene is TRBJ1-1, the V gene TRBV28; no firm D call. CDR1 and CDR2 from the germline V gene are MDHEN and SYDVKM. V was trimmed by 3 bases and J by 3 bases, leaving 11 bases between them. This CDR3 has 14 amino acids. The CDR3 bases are TGTGCCAGCAGTTTGGAAGGCTCGTACACTGAAGCTTTCTTT. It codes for CASSLEGSYTEAFF. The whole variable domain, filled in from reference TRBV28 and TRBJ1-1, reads DVKVTQSSRYLVKRTGEKVFLECVQDMDHENMFWYRQDPGLGLRLIYFSYDVKMKEKGDIPEGYSVSREKKERFSLILESASTNQTSMYLCASSLEGSYTEAFFGQGTRLTVV.

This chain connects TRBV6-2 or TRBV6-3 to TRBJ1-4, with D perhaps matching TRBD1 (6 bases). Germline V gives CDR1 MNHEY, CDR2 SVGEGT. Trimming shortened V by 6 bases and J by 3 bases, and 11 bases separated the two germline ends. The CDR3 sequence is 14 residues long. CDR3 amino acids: CASRRTVPNEKLFF. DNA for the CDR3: TGTGCCAGCAGACGGACAGTCCCTAATGAAAAACTGTTTTTT.

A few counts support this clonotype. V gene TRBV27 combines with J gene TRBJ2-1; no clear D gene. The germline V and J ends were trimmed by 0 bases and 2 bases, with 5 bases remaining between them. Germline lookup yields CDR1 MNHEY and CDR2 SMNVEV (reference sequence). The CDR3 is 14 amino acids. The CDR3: CASSLSAPYNEQFF. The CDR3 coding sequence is TGTGCCAGCAGTTTATCCGCGCCCTACAATGAGCAGTTCTTC.

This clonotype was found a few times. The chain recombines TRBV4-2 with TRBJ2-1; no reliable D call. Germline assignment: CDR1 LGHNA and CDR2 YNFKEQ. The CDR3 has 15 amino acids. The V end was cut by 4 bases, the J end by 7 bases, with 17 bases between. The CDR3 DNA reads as TGTGCCAGCAGCCTTGATGTAGGTTCCAGGAATGAGCAGTTCTTC. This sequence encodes CASSLDVGSRNEQFF.

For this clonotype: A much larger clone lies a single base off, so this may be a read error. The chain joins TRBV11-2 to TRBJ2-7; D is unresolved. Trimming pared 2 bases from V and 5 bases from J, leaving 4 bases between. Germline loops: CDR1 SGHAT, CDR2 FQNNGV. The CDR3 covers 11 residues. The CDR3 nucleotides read TGTGCCAGCAGCTTAATCAACGAGCAGTACTTC. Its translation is CASSLINEQYF.

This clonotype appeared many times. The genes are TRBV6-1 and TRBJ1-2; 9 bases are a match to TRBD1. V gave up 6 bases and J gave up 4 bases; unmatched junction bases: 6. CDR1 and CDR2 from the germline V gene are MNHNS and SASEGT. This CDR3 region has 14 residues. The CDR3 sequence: CASRKPGQGYGYTF. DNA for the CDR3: TGTGCCAGCAGGAAGCCGGGACAGGGCTATGGCTACACCTTC.

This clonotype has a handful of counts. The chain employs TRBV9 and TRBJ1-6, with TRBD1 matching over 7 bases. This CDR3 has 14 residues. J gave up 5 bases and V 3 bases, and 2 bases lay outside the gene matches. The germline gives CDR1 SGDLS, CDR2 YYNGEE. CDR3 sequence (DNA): TGTGCCAGCAGCGCGCAGGGGGATAATTCACCCCTCCACTTT. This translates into CASSAQGDNSPLHF.

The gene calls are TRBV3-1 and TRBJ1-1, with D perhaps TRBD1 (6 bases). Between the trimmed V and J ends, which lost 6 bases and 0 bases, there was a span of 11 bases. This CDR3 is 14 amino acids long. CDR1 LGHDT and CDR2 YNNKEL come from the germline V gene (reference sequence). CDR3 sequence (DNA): TGTGCCAGCAGGGGGACACTACTGAACACTGAAGCTTTCTTT. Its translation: CASRGTLLNTEAFF.

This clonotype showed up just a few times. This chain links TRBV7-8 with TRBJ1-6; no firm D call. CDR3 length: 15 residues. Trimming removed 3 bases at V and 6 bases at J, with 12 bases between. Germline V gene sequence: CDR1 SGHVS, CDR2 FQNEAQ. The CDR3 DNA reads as TGTGCCAGCAGCTTTCCGGACTTCCGTAATTCACCCCTCCACTTT. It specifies CASSFPDFRNSPLHF.

CDR3 nucleotide sequence: TGTGCCACCAGTGGAGGTGGGAGGAGCACAGATACGCAGTATTTT. This codes for CATSGGGRSTDTQYF. V gene TRBV24-1 combines with J gene TRBJ2-3; possibly TRBD2 for D (6 bases). Trimming removed 5 bases from V and 0 bases from J, with 11 bases in between. CDR1 is KGHDR and CDR2 is SFDVKD in the germline V gene. CDR3 length: 15 residues.

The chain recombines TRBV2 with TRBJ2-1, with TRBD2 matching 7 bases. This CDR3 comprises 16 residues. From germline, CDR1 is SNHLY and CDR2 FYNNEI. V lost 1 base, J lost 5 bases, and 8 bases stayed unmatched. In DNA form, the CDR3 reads TGTGCCAGCAGTGAAGAGGCGTGGGGGGGAAACAATGAGCAGTTCTTC. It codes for CASSEEAWGGNNEQFF.

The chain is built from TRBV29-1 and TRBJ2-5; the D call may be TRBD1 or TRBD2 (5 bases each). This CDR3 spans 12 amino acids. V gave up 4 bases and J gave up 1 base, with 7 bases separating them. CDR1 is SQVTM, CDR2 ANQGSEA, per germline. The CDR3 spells CSVVRGQETQYF. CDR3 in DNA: TGCAGCGTTGTGAGGGGCCAAGAGACCCAGTACTTC.

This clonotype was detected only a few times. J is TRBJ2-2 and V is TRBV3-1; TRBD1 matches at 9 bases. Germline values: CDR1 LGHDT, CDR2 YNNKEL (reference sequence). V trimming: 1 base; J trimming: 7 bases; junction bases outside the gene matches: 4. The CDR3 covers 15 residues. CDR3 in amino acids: CASSQGDREIGELFF. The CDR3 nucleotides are TGTGCCAGCAGCCAAGGGGACAGGGAGATCGGGGAGCTGTTTTTT.

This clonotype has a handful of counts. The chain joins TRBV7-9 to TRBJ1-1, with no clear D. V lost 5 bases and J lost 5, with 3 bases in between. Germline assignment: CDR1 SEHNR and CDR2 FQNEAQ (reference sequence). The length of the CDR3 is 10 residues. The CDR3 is CASSGTEAFF. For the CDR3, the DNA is TGTGCCAGCAGCGGTACTGAAGCTTTCTTT.

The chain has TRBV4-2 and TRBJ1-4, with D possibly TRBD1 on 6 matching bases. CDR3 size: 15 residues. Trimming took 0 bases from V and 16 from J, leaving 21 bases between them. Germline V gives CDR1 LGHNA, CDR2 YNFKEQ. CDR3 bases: TGTGCCAGCAGCCAAGATCTGGCCAGGGGTGGGGGGGAGTTTTTT. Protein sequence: CASSQDLARGGGEFF.

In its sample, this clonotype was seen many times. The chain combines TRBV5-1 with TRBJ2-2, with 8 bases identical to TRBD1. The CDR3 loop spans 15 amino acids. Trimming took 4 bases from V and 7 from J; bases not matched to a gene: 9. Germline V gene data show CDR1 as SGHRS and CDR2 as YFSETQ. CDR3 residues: CASSPGTGGVGELFF. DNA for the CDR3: TGCGCCAGCAGCCCCGGGACAGGCGGGGTCGGGGAGCTGTTTTTT. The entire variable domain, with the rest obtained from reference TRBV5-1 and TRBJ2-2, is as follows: KAGVTQTPRYLIKTRGQQVTLSCSPISGHRSVSWYQQTPGQGLQFLFEYFSETQRNKGNFPGRFSGRQFSNSRSEMNVSTLELGDSALYLCASSPGTGGVGELFFGEGSRLTVL.

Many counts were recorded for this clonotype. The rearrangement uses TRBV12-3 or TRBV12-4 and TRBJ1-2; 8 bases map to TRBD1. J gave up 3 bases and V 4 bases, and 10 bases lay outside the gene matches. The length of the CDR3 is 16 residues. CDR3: CASSSRRTGKDYGYTF. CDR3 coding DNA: TGTGCCAGCAGTTCAAGGAGGACAGGGAAGGACTATGGCTACACCTTC.

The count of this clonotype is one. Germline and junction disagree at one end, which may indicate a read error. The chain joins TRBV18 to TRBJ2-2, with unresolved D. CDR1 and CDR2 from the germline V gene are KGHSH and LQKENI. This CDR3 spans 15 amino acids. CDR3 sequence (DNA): TGTCCCAGCTCGGTGCGCAGACCGAACACCGGGGAGCTGTTTTTT. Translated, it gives CPSSVRRPNTGELFF.

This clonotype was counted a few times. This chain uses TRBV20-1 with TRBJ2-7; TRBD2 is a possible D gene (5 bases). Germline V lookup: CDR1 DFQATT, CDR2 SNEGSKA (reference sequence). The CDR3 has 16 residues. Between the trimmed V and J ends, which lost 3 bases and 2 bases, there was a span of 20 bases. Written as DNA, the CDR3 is TGCAGTGCTAGTTCGAAAGCCCCGGGAAATCCCTACGAGCAGTACTTC. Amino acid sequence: CSASSKAPGNPYEQYF.

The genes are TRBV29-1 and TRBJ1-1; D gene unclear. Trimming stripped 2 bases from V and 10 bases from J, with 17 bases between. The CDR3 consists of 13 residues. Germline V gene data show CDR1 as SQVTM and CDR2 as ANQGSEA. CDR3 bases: TGCAGCGTTGAAAAGGGATCGGGCGGGAGAGCTTTCTTT. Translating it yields CSVEKGSGGRAFF.

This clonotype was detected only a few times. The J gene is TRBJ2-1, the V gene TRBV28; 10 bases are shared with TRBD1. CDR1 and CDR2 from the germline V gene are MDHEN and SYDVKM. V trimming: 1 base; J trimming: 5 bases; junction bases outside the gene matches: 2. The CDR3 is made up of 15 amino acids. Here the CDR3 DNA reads TGTGCCAGCAGTTTATTGGGACAGGGGAACAATGAGCAGTTCTTC. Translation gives CASSLLGQGNNEQFF.